This entry concerns a single T cell receptor (beta chain). The sample originates from a study of blood T cell repertoires in COVID-19. Study context: Acute-phase and convalescent COVID-19 samples originated in the United States, Italy and Spain.

The germline V and J ends were trimmed by 7 bases and 7 bases, with 17 bases remaining between them. Germline CDR1 reads MDHEN; CDR2 reads SYDVKM. The CDR3 has 14 amino acids. Repertoires were generated with immunoSEQ multiplex PCR, while TCRdb's copy carries only in-frame clones and drops some. The data contain nearly 200,000 clones, 70% to 85% of them singletons. The chain carries TRBV28 and TRBJ1-5; D remains unclear. Sequenced material: peripheral blood. The source is a human donor with acute or convalescent COVID-19. The donor label of this sample is uncertain. The CDR3 reads CASIGFQRGQPQHF. In DNA form, the CDR3 reads TGTGCCAGCATAGGATTCCAGAGAGGACAGCCCCAGCATTTT.